This passage covers 26 T cell receptor beta chains from one sample sequenced in a study of shared clonotypes between healthy human individuals. Data came from immunoSEQ multiplex PCR; TCRdb stores just in-frame clones and leaves some out. The table includes approximately 600,000 clones, approximately 95% detected once. As defined, naive CD8 cells were CD45RO-negative and positively selected for CCR7, with terminally differentiated effector memory CD45RA+ cells excluded. The material sequenced was naive CD8+ T cells sorted from blood. These receptors all come from a woman in her twenties or thirties in good health.

The V gene is TRBV28, the J gene TRBJ2-3; D is unresolved. The CDR3 length is 14 residues. Deletions cut 3 bases from V and 2 bases from J, with 9 bases between. Germline CDR1 is MDHEN and CDR2 is SYDVKM. In DNA form, the CDR3 reads TGTGCCAGCAGTTTTTCCCCGACCACAGATACGCAGTATTTT. This gives the protein CASSFSPTTDTQYF.

Comment on this clone: Other nucleotide sequences from this sample produce the same CDR3. The rearrangement uses TRBV19 and TRBJ2-7; TRBD1 agrees at 9 bases. The CDR3 runs to 14 residues. CDR1 and CDR2 from the germline V gene are LNHDA and SQIVND (reference sequence). Trimming removed 1 base from V and 2 bases from J; junction bases left unmatched: 0. The CDR3 is CASSIGQGAYEQYF. The CDR3, as DNA: TGTGCCAGTAGTATAGGACAGGGGGCCTACGAGCAGTACTTC.

The CDR3 loop reads CASSLTGKLRTDAFTF. The CDR3 DNA reads TGTGCCAGCAGTTTAACCGGGAAACTCCGGACAGACGCGTTCACCTTC. The chain couples TRBV28 to TRBJ1-2; tentative D call: TRBD1 (6 bases). The CDR3 length is 16 residues. Germline CDR1 MDHEN, CDR2 SYDVKM. Trimming left V 2 bases short and J 13 bases short, with 26 bases between.

The chain uses TRBV5-6 and TRBJ2-6, with D possibly matching TRBD1 (5 bases). This CDR3 region has 15 residues. The germline V and J ends were trimmed by 4 bases and 0 bases, with 8 bases remaining between them. In germline, CDR1 is SGHDT, CDR2 YYEEEE. The CDR3 nucleotides are TGTGCCAGCAGCGTAGACAGCTCTGGGGCCAACGTCCTGACTTTC. Amino acids: CASSVDSSGANVLTF.

This chain connects TRBV7-9 to TRBJ2-5; D gene ambiguous. V lost 4 bases and J lost 5, with 8 bases in between. CDR3 size: 12 residues. CDR1 SEHNR and CDR2 FQNEAQ come from the germline V gene (reference sequence). DNA for the CDR3: TGTGCCAGCAGCTCTGCGCGGGAGACCCAGTACTTC. The encoded protein is CASSSARETQYF.

In this sample, this clone turned up once. The chain recombines TRBV5-1 with TRBJ1-4; 10 nucleotides line up with TRBD1. J gave up 3 bases and V 0 bases, and 11 bases lay outside the gene matches. CDR1 and CDR2 (germline): SGHRS, YFSETQ. CDR3 length equals 19 residues. In DNA, the CDR3 is TGCGCCAGCAGCTTGGGGATGAGGGGACAGGGGACCTCTAATGAAAAACTGTTTTTT. Protein product: CASSLGMRGQGTSNEKLFF.

For the CDR3, the DNA is TGTGCCAGCAGCCCCGCTAGCGGAAGCACAGATACGCAGTATTTT. This gives the protein CASSPASGSTDTQYF. The chain uses TRBV9 and TRBJ2-3, with TRBD2 matching over 7 bases. CDR3 length: 15 residues. CDR1 SGDLS and CDR2 YYNGEE come from the germline V gene. J gave up 0 bases and V 4 bases, and 5 bases lay outside the gene matches.

This chain links TRBV11-2 with TRBJ1-2; D is unresolved. The CDR3 covers 13 residues. The V end lost 0 bases, the J end lost 8 bases, and 10 bases lay between the germline ends. Germline CDR1 and CDR2: SGHAT and FQNNGV. CDR3 DNA sequence: TGTGCCAGCAGCTTAGACGCCGGTGGGGGCTACACCTTC. This sequence encodes CASSLDAGGGYTF.

The chain recombines TRBV5-1 with TRBJ2-7; perhaps TRBD1 as D (6 bases). The CDR3 has 13 residues. The V gene's germline CDR1 is SGHRS and CDR2 YFSETQ. V was shortened by 4 bases and J by 3 bases, with 11 bases between the two germline ends. The CDR3 is CASSPDSRYEQYF. CDR3 DNA sequence: TGCGCCAGCAGCCCGGACAGTCGCTACGAGCAGTACTTC.

The J gene is TRBJ2-1, the V gene TRBV27; perhaps TRBD1 as D (5 bases). The germline V gene encodes CDR1 MNHEY and CDR2 SMNVEV (reference sequence). Trimming pared 7 bases from V and 4 bases from J, leaving 20 bases between. The CDR3 has 16 amino acids. CDR3 nucleotide sequence: TGTGCCAGCAATCCCAGGGTTTGGGGCGGATACAATGAGCAGTTCTTC. Amino acids: CASNPRVWGGYNEQFF.

The chain has TRBV6-5 and TRBJ2-7; 12 nucleotides align to TRBD2. Germline V gene lookup returns CDR1 MNHEY and CDR2 SVGAGI. The V and J ends lost 8 bases and 0 bases, in that order; junction bases with no gene match: 5. The CDR3 length is 15 residues. The CDR3 DNA reads as TGTGCCAGCGGCCTAGCGGGAGGGCCCTCCTACGAGCAGTACTTC. Protein product: CASGLAGGPSYEQYF.

The chain couples TRBV28 to TRBJ1-2; the D is unclear. Deletions cut 7 bases from V and 7 bases from J, with 13 bases between. Germline V gene sequence: CDR1 MDHEN, CDR2 SYDVKM. The CDR3 covers 12 residues. The CDR3 nucleotides read TGTGCCAGCAATCTGGCGGGTCTTGGCTACACCTTC. Its protein is CASNLAGLGYTF.

V usage is TRBV19 and J usage is TRBJ1-4; D is unclear. With 7 bases removed from V and 7 bases from J, the gap between germline ends came to 10 bases. Germline assignment: CDR1 LNHDA and CDR2 SQIVND (reference sequence). The CDR3 consists of 12 residues. The CDR3 reads CASTPGSEKLFF. For the CDR3, the DNA is TGTGCCAGTACCCCGGGGAGTGAAAAACTGTTTTTT. The complete variable domain, with remaining parts taken from reference TRBV19 and TRBJ1-4, reads DGGITQSPKYLFRKEGQNVTLSCEQNLNHDAMYWYRQDPGQGLRLIYYSQIVNDFQKGDIAEGYSVSREKKESFPLTVTSAQKNPTAFYLCASTPGSEKLFFGSGTQLSVL.

This clone was seen only once. The chain links TRBV11-2 to TRBJ1-1; D remains unclear. Germline CDR1 and CDR2: SGHAT and FQNNGV. The CDR3 has 15 amino acids. Trimming shortened V by 5 bases and J by 1 base, and 14 bases separated the two germline ends. CDR3 nucleotides: TGTGCCAGCAGCCCTCGACTCCTTGCGAACACTGAAGCTTTCTTT. Encoded protein: CASSPRLLANTEAFF. Full variable domain (missing parts from reference TRBV11-2 and TRBJ1-1): EAGVAQSPRYKIIEKRQSVAFWCNPISGHATLYWYQQILGQGPKLLIQFQNNGVVDDSQLPKDRFSAERLKGVDSTLKIQPAKLEDSAVYLCASSPRLLANTEAFFGQGTRLTVV.

The CDR3 spells CASSLVGGPSTGELFF. Written as DNA, the CDR3 is TGTGCCAGCAGCTTAGTTGGGGGGCCTTCCACCGGGGAGCTGTTTTTT. The chain is built from TRBV7-9 and TRBJ2-2, with D possibly called TRBD1 or TRBD2 (6 bases each). CDR1 and CDR2 (germline): SEHNR, FQNEAQ (reference sequence). This CDR3 region has 16 residues. Deletions cut 1 base from V and 4 bases from J, with 13 bases between.

V and J are TRBV19 and TRBJ2-1; 14 positions match TRBD2. Germline CDR1 and CDR2: LNHDA and SQIVND (reference sequence). This CDR3 spans 16 amino acids. After removal of 6 bases from V and 3 bases from J, the junction contained 4 bases not matched to a gene. The CDR3: CASSGTSGRGYNEQFF. The CDR3 DNA follows: TGTGCCAGTAGCGGGACTAGCGGGAGAGGCTACAATGAGCAGTTCTTC.

This clone was seen just once. The chain links TRBV28 to TRBJ1-2; a weak D match, TRBD1 (6 bases). The CDR3 covers 15 residues. Germline V gene sequence: CDR1 MDHEN, CDR2 SYDVKM. With 5 bases removed from V and 4 bases from J, the gap between germline ends came to 17 bases. CDR3 in amino acids: CASSPGPTGIYGYTF. DNA for the CDR3: TGTGCCAGCAGTCCAGGCCCGACAGGTATCTATGGCTACACCTTC.

This chain joins TRBV2 and TRBJ2-5; D unresolved. The ends were cut back, 2 bases at V and 4 bases at J, with 8 bases in the middle. This CDR3 is built from 13 residues. Germline CDR1 and CDR2: SNHLY and FYNNEI. The CDR3 reads CASSEFVRETQYF. The CDR3 nucleotides read TGTGCCAGCAGTGAATTTGTCCGAGAGACCCAGTACTTC. Full variable domain (remainder filled in from reference TRBV2 and TRBJ2-5): EPEVTQTPSHQVTQMGQEVILRCVPISNHLYFYWYRQILGQKVEFLVSFYNNEISEKSEIFDDQFSVERPDGSNFTLKIRSTKLEDSAMYFCASSEFVRETQYFGPGTRLLVL.

This chain links TRBV5-1 with TRBJ1-1; a possible D gene is TRBD1 (5 bases). V lost 4 bases, J lost 6 bases, and 16 bases lay in between. The CDR3 spans 14 residues. Per the germline V gene, CDR1 is SGHRS and CDR2 is YFSETQ. CDR3 in DNA: TGCGCCAGCAGCCCGAGGGGAGCTGCGGCTGAAGCTTTCTTT. Translation gives CASSPRGAAAEAFF.

J is TRBJ2-2 and V is TRBV7-2; TRBD2 aligns across 14 bases. The length of the CDR3 is 19 residues. Trimming removed 2 bases from V and 0 bases from J; junction bases left unmatched: 5. Per the germline V gene, CDR1 is SGHTA and CDR2 is FQGNSA. The CDR3 loop is CASSLPGLAGEANTGELFF. In nucleotides, the CDR3 is TGTGCCAGCAGCTTACCGGGACTAGCGGGAGAGGCGAACACCGGGGAGCTGTTTTTT.

The sample holds a few counts of this clone. Other nucleotide sequences from this sample produce the same CDR3. This rearrangement joins TRBV5-4 to TRBJ2-7; D is unresolved. V was clipped by 5 bases and J by 4 bases, with 7 bases between them. From germline, CDR1 is SGHNT and CDR2 YYREEE (reference sequence). The CDR3 length is 11 residues. The CDR3 spells CASSSEYEQYF. CDR3 DNA sequence: TGTGCCAGCAGTTCCGAATACGAGCAGTACTTC.

This chain connects TRBV5-1 to TRBJ2-1, with TRBD2 matching over 8 bases. Losses at the gene ends were 2 bases for V and 0 bases for J; bases not matched to a gene: 7. CDR1 is SGHRS, CDR2 YFSETQ, per germline. CDR3 length: 17 residues. In DNA, the CDR3 is TGCGCCAGCAGCTTTGGAAGCGGGGGCTACTCCTACAATGAGCAGTTCTTC. Translated, it gives CASSFGSGGYSYNEQFF.

J is TRBJ2-1 and V is TRBV28; D is perhaps TRBD2 (6 bases). The length of the CDR3 is 13 residues. Germline-derived CDR1 and CDR2 are MDHEN and SYDVKM. Between the trimmed V and J ends, which lost 4 bases and 7 bases, there was a span of 11 bases. The CDR3 DNA reads TGTGCCAGCAGTTGGGGCGGGGAGAATGAGCAGTTCTTC. It codes for CASSWGGENEQFF.

A remark on this clone: The same CDR3 also results from other DNA sequences found in this sample. The chain employs TRBV4-1 and TRBJ2-7; 9 bases fit TRBD2. CDR3 length: 14 amino acids. Germline trimming cut 1 base from V and 3 bases from J; bases unmatched to any gene: 1. Germline V gene data show CDR1 as MGHRA and CDR2 as YSYEKL. The CDR3 bases are TGCGCCAGCAGCCAAGGACTAGCGGACTACGAGCAGTACTTC. It translates to CASSQGLADYEQYF.

For this clone: The sample contains more than one DNA sequence encoding this CDR3. The chain recombines TRBV7-9 with TRBJ1-5; D is uncertain. Trimming stripped 3 bases from V and 4 bases from J, with 4 bases between. The CDR3 length is 12 residues. The germline V gene encodes CDR1 SEHNR and CDR2 FQNEAQ (reference sequence). CDR3 coding DNA: TGTGCCAGCAGCTTGGATAATCAGCCCCAGCATTTT. This encodes CASSLDNQPQHF.

This sequence joins TRBV5-6 and TRBJ2-1; D is undetermined. Germline V gives CDR1 SGHDT, CDR2 YYEEEE. V was clipped by 0 bases and J by 10 bases, with 8 bases between them. The CDR3 contains 12 residues. CDR3 residues: CASSLGAGEQFF. The CDR3 DNA reads as TGTGCCAGCAGCTTGGGGGCCGGGGAGCAGTTCTTC.